The 25 T cell receptor beta chains below were found in one sample sequenced in a study of metastatic and nonmetastatic thyroid tumors. There were no patients who had received any treatment before thyroid surgery. Using MiXCR, TCRdb re-called clones from the PCR reads. This sample yields around 38,000 clones, of which approximately 26% are seen a single time; nearly 10% belongs to the top ten. The sample consisted of blood. The receptors were gathered from a female donor with papillary thyroid cancer or a benign thyroid nodule (not recorded which). Some clones in this sample may be carry-over from other donors' samples.

This clone counts as medium-sized. This chain uses TRBV15 with TRBJ2-7, with 8 bases fitting TRBD1. CDR3 length: 15 amino acids. CDR1 and CDR2 from the germline V gene are LNHNV and YYDKDF (reference sequence). Unmatched junction bases numbered 6, after V lost 3 bases and J lost 2 bases. The CDR3 DNA reads as TGTGCCACCAGCAGGGGTGGGACAGGAGCCTACGAGCAGTACTTC. This translates into CATSRGGTGAYEQYF.

In this sample, this clone turned up many times. This same CDR3 is encoded by further DNA sequences in the sample. This chain connects TRBV7-2 to TRBJ2-7, with D possibly TRBD2 on 7 matching bases. This CDR3 spans 15 amino acids. CDR1 and CDR2 (germline): SGHTA, FQGNSA. V was pared by 2 bases and J by 6 bases, with 17 bases between. CDR3 sequence (DNA): TGTGCCAGCAGCTTACGCGGCGGGGGCCGGGGCGAGCAGTACTTC. Translation: CASSLRGGGRGEQYF.

J is TRBJ2-2 and V is TRBV11-2, with D unresolved. V lost 5 bases to trimming and J lost 7 bases, with 8 bases between them. The CDR3 contains 12 residues. Germline lookup yields CDR1 SGHAT and CDR2 FQNNGV. The CDR3 protein is CASSPPNGELFF. CDR3 DNA sequence: TGTGCCAGCAGCCCACCCAACGGGGAGCTGTTTTTT.

In its sample, this clone was seen a few times. The chain recombines TRBV7-8 with TRBJ1-1; tentative D call: TRBD1 (6 bases). This CDR3 is 14 amino acids long. Per germline, CDR1 SGHVS and CDR2 FQNEAQ. Trimming stripped 3 bases from V and 4 bases from J, with 12 bases between. Written as DNA, the CDR3 is TGTGCCAGCAGCTTTGGGCAGGGGACCACTGAAGCTTTCTTT. It yields the protein CASSFGQGTTEAFF.

The sample holds many counts of this clone. The rearrangement joins TRBV18 to TRBJ1-5, with D maybe TRBD1 (5 bases). CDR3 size: 13 residues. Germline CDR1 reads KGHSH; CDR2 reads LQKENI. With 5 bases removed from V and 5 bases from J, the gap between germline ends came to 10 bases. The CDR3 region has the DNA TGTGCCAGCTCAGAGGGGAGAGATCAGCCCCAGCATTTT. Translated, it gives CASSEGRDQPQHF.

In this sample, this clone is medium-sized (0.01 to 0.1%). This sequence joins TRBV6-1 and TRBJ1-2; D possibly corresponds to TRBD1 (5 bases). Germline V gene sequence: CDR1 MNHNS, CDR2 SASEGT. The CDR3 is 14 residues long. The V end was cut by 1 base, the J end by 8 bases, with 14 bases between. The CDR3 sequence: CASSEVIQGGGYTF. In DNA form, the CDR3 reads TGTGCCAGCAGTGAAGTTATTCAGGGTGGCGGCTACACCTTC.

This clone appeared many times. This chain links TRBV24-1 with TRBJ1-5; 10 bases line up with TRBD1. CDR3 length: 16 amino acids. CDR1 is KGHDR, CDR2 SFDVKD, per germline. Trimming cost V 3 bases and J 7 bases; bases outside gene matches: 8. CDR3 in DNA: TGTGCCACCAGTGATGGGACAGGGGCCCGGACCCAGCCCCAGCATTTT. This codes for CATSDGTGARTQPQHF.

This clone was observed at least ten times. The rearrangement uses TRBV9 and TRBJ1-1; possibly TRBD1 for D (6 bases). V lost 0 bases to trimming and J lost 0 bases, with 15 bases between them. The CDR3 runs to 17 residues. From germline, CDR1 is SGDLS and CDR2 YYNGEE. CDR3 DNA sequence: TGTGCCAGCAGCGTAGCTACAGGGTTGTCCTTGAACACTGAAGCTTTCTTT. Amino acids: CASSVATGLSLNTEAFF.

This clone has a count of ten or more. CDR3 residues: CSAKTGTQNTEAFF. As DNA, the CDR3 is TGCAGTGCAAAAACCGGGACACAGAACACTGAAGCTTTCTTT. The J gene is TRBJ1-1, the V gene TRBV20-1, with D tentatively TRBD1 (6 bases). The CDR3 loop spans 14 amino acids. Trimming left V 6 bases short and J 1 base short, with 15 bases between. Germline V gives CDR1 DFQATT, CDR2 SNEGSKA (reference sequence).

This clone was counted ten times or more. The rearrangement uses TRBV7-9 and TRBJ2-6; no reliable D call. This CDR3 is built from 17 residues. The V and J ends lost 0 bases and 0 bases respectively, with 9 bases between them. From germline, CDR1 is SEHNR and CDR2 FQNEAQ (reference sequence). Here the CDR3 reads CASSLAGIGSGANVLTF. CDR3 nucleotide sequence: TGTGCCAGCAGCTTAGCAGGGATTGGCTCTGGGGCCAACGTCCTGACTTTC.

Concerning this clone: At one boundary the junction diverges from the germline segment, which might be a read error. The chain recombines TRBV6-1 with TRBJ1-6, with D unclear. This CDR3 is 15 amino acids long. Germline values: CDR1 MNHNS, CDR2 SASEGT. As DNA, the CDR3 is TGTGCCAGCGGTGTGGAGACGGTCGGGAGTTCACCACTAAACTTT. The encoded protein is CASGVETVGSSPLNF.

This clone was counted ten times or more. The chain has TRBV3-1 and TRBJ2-7, with 7 bases that match TRBD1. Trimming took 4 bases from V and 0 from J; bases not matched to a gene: 6. Germline assignment: CDR1 LGHDT and CDR2 YNNKEL (reference sequence). This CDR3 region has 15 residues. The CDR3 reads CASSLPGQSSYEQYF. The CDR3 region has the DNA TGTGCCAGCAGCCTGCCGGGACAGAGCTCCTACGAGCAGTACTTC.

This clone was counted many times. V usage is TRBV20-1 and J usage is TRBJ2-3, with TRBD2 matching 11 bases. Looked up from germline, CDR1 is DFQATT and CDR2 is SNEGSKA (reference sequence). J gave up 4 bases and V 1 base, and 7 bases lay outside the gene matches. The CDR3 loop spans 16 amino acids. The CDR3 nucleotides read TGCAGTGCTAGAGGGAGGCTAGCGGGAGGTCCAGATACGCAGTATTTT. Translated, it gives CSARGRLAGGPDTQYF.

The chain carries TRBV7-3 and TRBJ2-5, with 7 bases that match TRBD2. The ends lost 0 bases at V and 1 base at J; junction bases unmatched: 5. This CDR3 region has 16 residues. CDR1 SGHTA and CDR2 FQGTGA come from the germline V gene. In DNA, the CDR3 is TGTGCCAGCAGCTTAACGCCTAGCGGCCCCCAAGAGACCCAGTACTTC. It translates to CASSLTPSGPQETQYF. Using reference TRBV7-3 and TRBJ2-5 for the parts outside the CDR3, the full variable domain is GAGVSQTPSNKVTEKGKYVELRCDPISGHTALYWYRQSLGQGPEFLIYFQGTGAADDSGLPNDRFFAVRPEGSVSTLKIQRTERGDSAVYLCASSLTPSGPQETQYFGPGTRLLVL.

The chain employs TRBV29-1 and TRBJ1-5; weak D call: TRBD1 (5 bases). The CDR3 is made up of 12 amino acids. V dropped 5 bases and J dropped 0 bases, with 5 bases sitting between them. Germline loops: CDR1 SQVTM, CDR2 ANQGSEA. The CDR3, as DNA: TGCAGCGTTCAGGGTAGCAATCAGCCCCAGCATTTT. Translating it yields CSVQGSNQPQHF.

The chain links TRBV11-2 to TRBJ2-1, with 7 bases identical to TRBD2. V dropped 3 bases and J dropped 6; count of bases not matched to a gene: 8. Per the germline V gene, CDR1 is SGHAT and CDR2 is FQNNGV. The CDR3 covers 15 residues. The CDR3 here is CASSLGGSGANEQFF. CDR3 coding DNA: TGTGCCAGCAGCTTGGGCGGGAGTGGGGCCAATGAGCAGTTCTTC.

This clone was seen repeatedly, ten times or more. This sample also contains other DNA sequences that code for the same CDR3. The rearrangement joins TRBV20-1 to TRBJ1-2; D possibly corresponds to TRBD1 (5 bases). The V end lost 6 bases, the J end lost 6 bases, and 14 bases lay between the germline ends. This CDR3 is 12 amino acids long. Germline V gene data show CDR1 as DFQATT and CDR2 as SNEGSKA (reference sequence). Here the CDR3 DNA reads TGCAGTGCCCTCCTGGGCAGGGATGGCTACACCTTC. As protein: CSALLGRDGYTF.

This clone was recorded many times. V is TRBV28 and J is TRBJ1-2; 10 bases align to TRBD1. Germline trimming cut 3 bases from V and 3 bases from J; bases unmatched to any gene: 7. The CDR3 extends over 16 amino acids. The V gene's germline CDR1 is MDHEN and CDR2 SYDVKM. CDR3 nucleotide sequence: TGTGCCAGCAGTTTTGGGACAGGGGAATTGGACTATGGCTACACCTTC. This translates into CASSFGTGELDYGYTF.

This clone appeared a few times. The chain has TRBV2 and TRBJ2-7, with 7 bases matching TRBD2. V lost 4 bases, J lost 3 bases, and 9 bases stayed unmatched. Germline lookup yields CDR1 SNHLY and CDR2 FYNNEI. This CDR3 is built from 15 residues. The CDR3 bases are TGTGCCAGCAGTGGTGGGGACGGGAGGAGCTACGAGCAGTACTTC. Its translation is CASSGGDGRSYEQYF. The full variable domain, its missing parts supplied by reference TRBV2 and TRBJ2-7, is EPEVTQTPSHQVTQMGQEVILRCVPISNHLYFYWYRQILGQKVEFLVSFYNNEISEKSEIFDDQFSVERPDGSNFTLKIRSTKLEDSAMYFCASSGGDGRSYEQYFGPGTRLTVT.

The table lists this clone with a few counts. CDR3 coding DNA: TGTGCCAGCAGTTTGTTAGTCACTGAAGCTTTCTTT. Translating gives CASSLLVTEAFF. The rearrangement links TRBV28 to TRBJ1-1; D is unclear. Trimming removed 3 bases at V and 4 bases at J, with 6 bases between. Germline V lookup: CDR1 MDHEN, CDR2 SYDVKM. The CDR3 length is 12 residues.

This chain joins TRBV6-4 and TRBJ2-7; the match to TRBD1 covers 7 bases. In germline, CDR1 is MRHNA, CDR2 SNTAGT. V lost 5 bases to trimming and J lost 4 bases; unmatched junction nucleotides: 8. CDR3 length: 14 residues. DNA for the CDR3: TGTGCCAGCAGTAGTAGACAGGGTATATACGAGCAGTACGTC. Amino acids: CASSSRQGIYEQYV.

This clone is termed medium-sized. V is TRBV28 and J is TRBJ1-2; D unclear. Between the trimmed V and J ends, which lost 2 bases and 4 bases, there was a span of 8 bases. Germline CDR1 is MDHEN and CDR2 is SYDVKM. The CDR3 has 13 residues. In nucleotides, the CDR3 is TGTGCCAGCAGTTTAGCCCCGATCTATGGCTACACCTTC. Its protein product is CASSLAPIYGYTF.

This clone was picked up many times. This chain links TRBV4-2 with TRBJ1-1; 8 nucleotides align to TRBD1. The CDR3 runs to 15 residues. J was trimmed by 4 bases and V by 3 bases; bases with no gene match: 7. CDR1 is LGHNA, CDR2 YNFKEQ, per germline. In DNA form, the CDR3 reads TGTGCCAGCAGCCATGGGACAGGCGAAGGCACTGAAGCTTTCTTT. Amino acids: CASSHGTGEGTEAFF.

This clone was picked up many times. V gene TRBV19 combines with J gene TRBJ2-1; D perhaps matches TRBD1 (5 bases). Germline assignment: CDR1 LNHDA and CDR2 SQIVND (reference sequence). Trimming stripped 5 bases from V and 0 bases from J, with 11 bases between. This CDR3 spans 15 amino acids. The CDR3 DNA sequence: TGTGCCAGTAGTTATAGGGGTAGCTCCTACAATGAGCAGTTCTTC. Its protein product is CASSYRGSSYNEQFF.

This chain uses TRBV20-1 with TRBJ2-1; the D is unclear. The germline V gene encodes CDR1 DFQATT and CDR2 SNEGSKA (reference sequence). V lost 3 bases and J 7 bases, leaving 4 bases between the germline ends. The CDR3 sequence is 10 residues long. CDR3 protein: CSASLNEQFF. For the CDR3, the DNA is TGCAGTGCTAGTTTGAATGAGCAGTTCTTC.